The rows below give T cell receptor beta chains drawn from one sample of a study of blood T cell repertoires in COVID-19. Only in-frame clones appear in the TCRdb table, and some are missing; sequencing was by immunoSEQ multiplex PCR. Among about 88,000 clones, roughly nine tenths were seen once, and the ten largest hold under 2%. The sequencing sample was made of peripheral blood. These receptors all stem from a man aged 55 to 70 with acute or convalescent COVID-19. CDR3s include the opening cysteine and the closing phenylalanine or tryptophan. Each record gives: clone size, D gene, J gene, V gene, CDR3 protein, CDR3 DNA. The D gene is left open where the match is weak. The size of a clone is reported for some rows only, either as once, few or many, or as a class for expanded clones.

>NA|NA|TRBJ2-7|TRBV27
CASSAGRFPYEQYF
TGTGCCAGCAGCGCGGGCAGATTTCCCTACGAGCAGTACTTC
>NA|TRBD2|TRBJ2-1|TRBV28
CASSLLLAGLNEQFF
TGTGCCAGCAGTTTACTGTTAGCGGGGCTCAATGAGCAGTTCTTC
>NA|NA|TRBJ1-1|TRBV28
CASSFSVNTEAFF
TGTGCCAGCAGTTTTTCAGTGAACACTGAAGCTTTCTTT
>once|NA|TRBJ1-2|TRBV7-9
CASSSGPERYTF
TGTGCCAGCAGCTCGGGCCCGGAGCGGTACACCTTC
>NA|NA|TRBJ2-1|TRBV19
CASSINSYNEQFF
TGTGCCAGTAGTATTAACAGCTACAATGAGCAGTTCTTC
>NA|NA|TRBJ1-1|TRBV7-3
CASSLKAGGTEAFF
TGTGCCAGCAGCTTAAAGGCGGGTGGCACTGAAGCTTTCTTT
>NA|NA|TRBJ2-7|TRBV28
CASSPFPGLAYEQYF
TGTGCCAGCAGTCCCTTTCCGGGACTCGCCTACGAGCAGTACTTC
>NA|TRBD2|TRBJ2-7|TRBV5-4
CASSSGLAAYEQYF
TGTGCCAGCAGCTCCGGACTAGCAGCCTACGAGCAGTACTTC
>NA|TRBD1|TRBJ1-5|TRBV19
CASSVAGTGDNQPQHF
TGTGCCAGTAGTGTCGCCGGGACAGGGGATAATCAGCCCCAGCATTTT
>NA|NA|TRBJ2-3|TRBV15
CATSTPGPTDTQYF
TGTGCCACCAGCACCCCTGGCCCCACAGATACGCAGTATTTT
>NA|TRBD2|TRBJ2-3|TRBV5-1
CASSLSLAGATDTQYF
TGCGCCAGCAGCTTGAGTTTAGCGGGAGCCACAGATACGCAGTATTTT
>NA|NA|TRBJ1-6|TRBV18
CASSPRGGAGVDSPLHF
TGTGCCAGCTCACCCAGGGGAGGGGCGGGTGTGGATTCACCCCTCCACTTT
>NA|TRBD2|TRBJ2-3|TRBV7-2
CASSLGPGLAGADTQYF
TGTGCCAGCAGCTTAGGTCCCGGGCTAGCGGGAGCAGATACGCAGTATTTT
>NA|NA|TRBJ1-4|TRBV15
CATSRDLGAGGEKLFF
TGTGCCACCAGCAGAGATCTTGGGGCCGGCGGTGAAAAACTGTTTTTT
>NA|NA|TRBJ1-2|TRBV9
CASSVAGGASTF
NA
>NA|NA|TRBJ2-5|TRBV6-5
CASSYSKETQYF
TGTGCCAGCAGTTACTCTAAAGAGACCCAGTACTTC
>NA|TRBD1|TRBJ1-6|TRBV27
CASSPKTLGTGGSPLHF
TGTGCCAGCAGCCCTAAGACCCTCGGGACAGGGGGTTCACCCCTCCACTTT
>NA|NA|TRBJ2-7|TRBV11-3
CASSSRSKGGSYEQYF
TGTGCCAGCAGCTCGAGGTCCAAAGGGGGCTCCTACGAGCAGTACTTC
>NA|TRBD1|TRBJ2-2|TRBV19
CASSIVQGYTGELFF
TGTGCCAGTAGTATAGTACAGGGGTACACCGGGGAGCTGTTTTTT
>few|TRBD2|TRBJ2-7|TRBV7-3
CASSFAGGPYEQYF
TGTGCCAGCAGCTTTGCGGGAGGGCCCTACGAGCAGTACTTC
>NA|TRBD2|TRBJ2-7|TRBV6-5
CASSPRTSLVGEQYF
TGTGCCAGCAGCCCCCGGACTAGCTTAGTTGGCGAGCAGTACTTC
>NA|TRBD1|TRBJ1-2|TRBV18
CASSPVGQGRDGYTF
TGTGCCAGCTCACCTGTTGGACAGGGTCGGGATGGCTACACCTTC
>NA|NA|TRBJ2-5|TRBV5-4
CASSLGGWGETQYF
TGTGCCAGCAGCTTGGGGGGCTGGGGAGAGACCCAGTACTTC
>NA|NA|TRBJ2-7|TRBV7-2
CASSLALDLGEQYF
TGTGCCAGCAGCTTAGCCCTGGACTTGGGCGAGCAGTACTTC
>NA|TRBD2|TRBJ2-3|TRBV28
CASTGRSGNLDTQYF
TGTGCCAGCACAGGACGTAGCGGGAATCTAGATACGCAGTATTTT
>once|TRBD1|TRBJ1-1|TRBV6-6
CASYSDRGRGNTEAFF
TGTGCCAGCTATTCTGACAGGGGCCGGGGGAACACTGAAGCTTTCTTT
>NA|NA|TRBJ1-6|TRBV27
CASSLYGAGRGVNSPLHF
TGTGCCAGCAGTTTATACGGAGCGGGCCGGGGAGTTAATTCACCCCTCCACTTT
>NA|TRBD1|TRBJ1-2|TRBV5-1
CASSSTGTAFYGYTF
TGCGCCAGCAGCTCCACCGGGACAGCTTTCTATGGCTACACCTTC
>NA|TRBD1|TRBJ2-3|TRBV19
CASSIGDRSGTDTQYF
TGTGCCAGTAGTATAGGGGACAGGTCTGGCACAGATACGCAGTATTTT
>NA|NA|TRBJ1-5|TRBV7-2
CASSFSGGGNQPQHF
TGTGCCAGCAGCTTTTCGGGGGGAGGCAATCAGCCCCAGCATTTT
>NA|NA|TRBJ1-6|TRBV9
CASSGSVAGSPLHF
TGTGCCAGCAGCGGATCCGTCGCGGGTTCACCCCTCCACTTT
>NA|TRBD1|TRBJ1-2|TRBV6-5
CASSSAYRGLDGYTF
TGTGCCAGCAGTTCCGCTTACAGGGGGCTGGATGGCTACACCTTC
>NA|NA|TRBJ2-2|TRBV15
CATSRDQSTGELFF
TGTGCCACCAGCAGAGATCAGTCCACCGGGGAGCTGTTTTTT
>NA|TRBD2|TRBJ2-1|TRBV11-2
CASRLAGSNEQFF
TGTGCCAGCCGACTAGCGGGATCCAATGAGCAGTTCTTC
>NA|TRBD1|TRBJ1-4|TRBV7-9
CASSLQGARAEKLFF
TGTGCCAGCAGTCTGCAGGGGGCGAGGGCGGAAAAACTGTTTTTT
>NA|TRBD1|TRBJ2-1|TRBV19
CATWTGEAYNEQFF
TGTGCCACTTGGACAGGGGAGGCCTACAATGAGCAGTTCTTC
>NA|NA|TRBJ2-1|TRBV29-1
CSVEGGSGADDNEQFF
TGCAGCGTTGAAGGGGGGTCGGGAGCCGATGACAATGAGCAGTTCTTC
>NA|NA|TRBJ1-5|TRBV6-4
CASSPGGGQPQHF
TGTGCCAGCAGTCCGGGGGGAGGCCAGCCCCAGCATTTT
>NA|NA|TRBJ2-7|TRBV28
CASSTSWTVPYF
TGTGCCAGCAGTACCTCCTGGACAGTCCCGTACTTC
>NA|TRBD1|TRBJ1-2|TRBV12-3/TRBV12-4
CASSRDRGYGYTF
TGTGCCAGCAGCCGGGACAGGGGCTATGGCTACACCTTC
>NA|NA|TRBJ1-1|TRBV25-1
CASSEQVRYTEAFF
TGTGCCAGCAGTGAACAGGTGCGTTACACTGAAGCTTTCTTT
>NA|NA|TRBJ1-2|TRBV13
CASSSNRDMGNYGYTF
TGTGCCAGCAGCTCCAACAGGGATATGGGTAACTATGGCTACACCTTC
>NA|NA|TRBJ2-3|TRBV28
CASSLAGVYTDTQYF
TGTGCCAGCAGTTTAGCCGGGGTCTACACAGATACGCAGTATTTT
>NA|NA|TRBJ1-2|TRBV7-2
CASSTEDYGYTF
TGTGCCAGCAGTACCGAGGACTATGGCTACACCTTC
>NA|NA|TRBJ2-1|TRBV10-2
CASSADGGTYNEQFF
TGCGCCAGCAGTGCTGATGGGGGGACCTACAATGAGCAGTTCTTC
>NA|TRBD2|TRBJ2-1|TRBV3-1/TRBV3-2
CASSQNPAGGPVNEQFF
TGTGCCAGCAGCCAAAATCCAGCGGGAGGGCCGGTCAATGAGCAGTTCTTC
>once|TRBD1|TRBJ1-5|TRBV24-1
CATGTGGNQPQHF
TGTGCCACCGGGACAGGGGGCAATCAGCCCCAGCATTTT
>NA|NA|TRBJ1-5|TRBV9
CASSAQDSNQPQHF
TGTGCCAGCAGCGCACAGGATAGCAATCAGCCCCAGCATTTT